The 18 T cell receptor beta chains in this list originate from one sample, sequenced in a study of T-cell memory formation after mild COVID-19. MiXCR, run by TCRdb on the 5' RACE reads, gives a single entry per CDR3 protein. The table lists under 650,000 distinct CDR3 sequences, 18% of them singletons. The specimen sequenced was PBMCs or a T cell subset sorted from them (not recorded which). The receptor set was obtained from an adult woman who had mild COVID-19 (a few samples of this study predate the infection). Cell type and time point are not known.

This clonotype showed up just a few times. The chain combines TRBV5-1 with TRBJ2-7, with TRBD1 matching 12 bases. Trimming took 5 bases from V and 4 from J; bases not matched to a gene: 7. CDR1 and CDR2 (germline): SGHRS, YFSETQ. The CDR3 totals 15 residues. The CDR3 region has the DNA TGCGCCAGCAGGCAGCAGGGACAGGGGGCTTACGAGCAGTACTTC. Translation gives CASRQQGQGAYEQYF.

The sample holds one count of this clonotype. The V call is TRBV7-2, the J call TRBJ2-2; 8 bases agree with TRBD1. Germline CDR1 reads SGHTA; CDR2 reads FQGNSA. V was pared by 4 bases and J by 2 bases, with 12 bases of the junction left unmatched. The CDR3 has 18 residues. The CDR3 is CASSSYYHDRGNTGELFF. In nucleotides, the CDR3 is TGTGCCAGCAGCTCCTACTATCATGACAGGGGTAACACCGGGGAGCTGTTTTTT.

The CDR3 loop reads CASSGGLSTEAFF. CDR3 DNA: TGCGCCAGCAGCGGGGGATTGAGCACTGAAGCTTTCTTT. This chain connects TRBV5-1 to TRBJ1-1, with D possibly matching TRBD1 (5 bases). Per germline, CDR1 SGHRS and CDR2 YFSETQ. The CDR3 runs 13 residues. V was shortened by 4 bases and J by 4 bases, with 11 bases between the two germline ends.

This chain links TRBV24-1 with TRBJ2-6; D might be TRBD1 (6 bases). The CDR3 length is 18 residues. Trimming stripped 4 bases from V and 0 bases from J, with 15 bases between. Per germline, CDR1 KGHDR and CDR2 SFDVKD. CDR3 bases: TGTGCCACCAGTGACTGGACAGCTAAAGGCTCTGGGGCCAACGTCCTGACTTTC. It yields the protein CATSDWTAKGSGANVLTF.

This chain joins TRBV6-6 and TRBJ1-1, with D perhaps matching TRBD1 (5 bases). Per germline, CDR1 MNHNY and CDR2 SVGAGI (reference sequence). The germline V and J ends were trimmed by 5 bases and 3 bases, with 13 bases remaining between them. The CDR3 is 14 residues long. The DNA for the CDR3 is TGTGCCAGCAGTCTTCGGACACCAGACACTGAAGCTTTCTTT. The encoded protein is CASSLRTPDTEAFF.

This chain uses TRBV7-3 with TRBJ2-1, with D possibly matching TRBD2 (6 bases). V was pared by 5 bases and J by 8 bases, with 13 bases between. Germline V gene sequence: CDR1 SGHTA, CDR2 FQGTGA. CDR3 length: 13 amino acids. CDR3 residues: CASSPPGEDEQFF. Here the CDR3 DNA reads TGTGCCAGCAGCCCGCCGGGAGAGGATGAGCAGTTCTTC.

This clonotype was seen a handful of times. The chain combines TRBV13 with TRBJ2-1; the D is unclear. This CDR3 has 15 amino acids. The V end lost 0 bases, the J end lost 5 bases, and 11 bases lay between the germline ends. CDR1 and CDR2 (germline): PRHDT, FYEKMQ (reference sequence). CDR3 protein: CASSLGPLGHNEQFF. The CDR3 DNA follows: TGTGCCAGCAGCTTAGGACCATTAGGGCACAATGAGCAGTTCTTC.

This clonotype was counted only a few times. V gene TRBV6-6 combines with J gene TRBJ1-1, with D hard to call. Germline V lookup: CDR1 MNHNY, CDR2 SVGAGI (reference sequence). The CDR3 has 14 residues. Trimming removed 7 bases from V and 6 bases from J, with 18 bases in between. The CDR3 nucleotides are TGTGCCAGCACCTCACACCCGGGAACGGCTGAAGCTTTCTTT. It codes for CASTSHPGTAEAFF.

This clonotype was observed a handful of times. The rearrangement uses TRBV28 and TRBJ1-1; a weak D match, TRBD1 (6 bases). Trimming pared 4 bases from V and 4 bases from J, leaving 19 bases between. Per germline, CDR1 MDHEN and CDR2 SYDVKM. The CDR3 sequence is 16 residues long. CDR3 sequence reads: CASSSLGAGVGTEAFF. The CDR3 coding sequence is TGTGCCAGCAGTTCATTGGGGGCAGGGGTTGGCACTGAAGCTTTCTTT.

This clonotype was seen a few times. The chain recombines TRBV2 with TRBJ1-1, with D perhaps TRBD1 (6 bases). The ends were cut back, 2 bases at V and 0 bases at J, with 16 bases in the middle. This CDR3 spans 17 amino acids. Germline lookup yields CDR1 SNHLY and CDR2 FYNNEI. CDR3 bases: TGTGCCAGCAGTGAATATATCGGGACACCTATGAACACTGAAGCTTTCTTT. Its protein is CASSEYIGTPMNTEAFF.

This rearrangement joins TRBV5-1 to TRBJ2-2, with a tentative D call TRBD1 (6 bases). Germline CDR1 reads SGHRS; CDR2 reads YFSETQ. V gave up 0 bases and J gave up 2 bases, with 11 bases separating them. This CDR3 contains 16 residues. CDR3 sequence (DNA): TGCGCCAGCAGCTTGGCCGGCAGGGGAAACACCGGGGAGCTGTTTTTT. Amino acid sequence: CASSLAGRGNTGELFF.

The V gene is TRBV4-2, the J gene TRBJ2-5; 10 nucleotides agree with TRBD2. This CDR3 is built from 17 residues. In germline, CDR1 is LGHNA, CDR2 YNFKEQ. With 0 bases clipped from V and 5 bases from J, the junction kept 9 bases outside the gene matches. This CDR3 is CASSQDLTSGIKETQYF. CDR3 sequence (DNA): TGTGCCAGCAGCCAAGATCTTACTAGCGGGATAAAGGAGACCCAGTACTTC.

The chain employs TRBV19 and TRBJ2-2; no firm D call. The V end lost 5 bases, the J end lost 3 bases, and 13 bases lay between the germline ends. Germline-derived CDR1 and CDR2 are LNHDA and SQIVND (reference sequence). The CDR3 covers 15 residues. The CDR3 DNA is TGTGCCAGTAGTGCTGCGACACCATACACCGGGGAGCTGTTTTTT. This codes for CASSAATPYTGELFF.

In its sample, this clonotype was seen a few times. The chain has TRBV3-1 and TRBJ1-2; the D gene is possibly TRBD1 (5 bases). Trimming left V 0 bases short and J 5 bases short, with 19 bases between. The CDR3 length is 17 residues. Germline V gives CDR1 LGHDT, CDR2 YNNKEL (reference sequence). CDR3 coding DNA: TGTGCCAGCAGCCAAGATATTGGGGGGGGAGCCCGTTATGGCTACACCTTC. This sequence encodes CASSQDIGGGARYGYTF. The entire variable domain, with the rest obtained from reference TRBV3-1 and TRBJ1-2, is as follows: DTAVSQTPKYLVTQMGNDKSIKCEQNLGHDTMYWYKQDSKKFLKIMFSYNNKELIINETVPNRFSPKSPDKAHLNLHINSLELGDSAVYFCASSQDIGGGARYGYTFGSGTRLTVV.

This sequence joins TRBV4-1 and TRBJ1-5; D gene uncertain. CDR3 length: 15 amino acids. Trimming stripped 1 base from V and 7 bases from J, with 14 bases between. Germline CDR1 MGHRA, CDR2 YSYEKL. CDR3 coding DNA: TGCGCCAGCAGCCAAGCGGTGGGTATGCAGCAGCCCCAGCATTTT. Its protein is CASSQAVGMQQPQHF.

This clonotype has only a few counts. This sequence joins TRBV24-1 and TRBJ2-7; TRBD2 aligns across 15 bases. The germline V gene has CDR1 KGHDR and CDR2 SFDVKD. CDR3 length equals 17 residues. The junction had 7 bases not matched to a gene; V was cut back by 4 bases and J by 4 bases. The CDR3 region is CATSEGTSGRWGYEQYF. The CDR3, as DNA: TGTGCCACCAGTGAAGGGACTAGCGGGAGGTGGGGATACGAGCAGTACTTC.

In its sample, this clonotype was seen a few times. This sequence joins TRBV3-1 and TRBJ2-7; the D gene is possibly TRBD2 (6 bases). V gave up 3 bases and J gave up 3 bases, with 27 bases separating them. CDR3 size: 19 residues. CDR1 is LGHDT, CDR2 YNNKEL, per germline (reference sequence). The CDR3 nucleotides are TGTGCCAGCAGCCACCGCGGACGGACTACCTACGAGACTGACTACGAGCAGTACTTC. The encoded protein is CASSHRGRTTYETDYEQYF.

The chain uses TRBV20-1 and TRBJ1-1; D is uncertain. Between the trimmed V and J ends, which lost 0 bases and 4 bases, there was a span of 15 bases. This CDR3 has 15 residues. Germline CDR1 is DFQATT and CDR2 is SNEGSKA (reference sequence). CDR3 bases: TGCAGTGCTAGAGATTACGGGCGGAGTAGCACTGAAGCTTTCTTT. The encoded protein is CSARDYGRSSTEAFF.